The rows below give T cell receptor beta chains drawn from one sample of a study of control samples from healthy donors and cancer patients. Assay: immunoSEQ multiplex PCR; the TCRdb copy retains only in-frame clones and omits some. Among about 150,000 clones listed, 93% were seen once. What was sequenced was blood. Source of these receptors: a man younger than 35 in good health. Both conserved end residues are part of each CDR3. Each record gives: D gene, J gene, V gene, clone size, CDR3 protein, CDR3 DNA. The D gene is left open where the match is weak. Clone size appears in some rows only: once, few, many, or a class for an expanded clone.

NA | TRBJ2-7 | TRBV2 | NA | CASSETGTYEQYF | TGTGCCAGCAGTGAGACTGGCACCTACGAGCAGTACTTC
NA | TRBJ2-5 | TRBV6-6 | NA | CASSSRLARETQYF | TGTGCCAGCAGTTCACGTCTGGCCCGAGAGACCCAGTACTTC
NA | TRBJ2-5 | TRBV5-1 | NA | CASSFSGEETQYF | TGCGCCAGCAGCTTCTCAGGGGAAGAGACCCAGTACTTC
NA | TRBJ1-3 | TRBV6-5 | NA | CASSLSPPSGNTIYF | TGTGCCAGCAGCCTATCCCCCCCATCTGGAAACACCATATATTTT
TRBD1 | TRBJ1-5 | TRBV28 | few | CASSPGTGRNQPQHF | TGTGCCAGCAGTCCCGGGACAGGGCGCAATCAGCCCCAGCATTTT
NA | TRBJ1-6 | TRBV27 | NA | CASSSPPHANSPLHF | TGTGCCAGCAGTTCACCCCCACACGCCAATTCACCCCTCCACTTT
NA | TRBJ2-3 | TRBV7-2 | NA | CASSLNSVTDTQYF | TGTGCCAGCAGCTTAAATTCCGTTACAGATACGCAGTATTTT
NA | TRBJ1-5 | TRBV4-1 | NA | CASSPRMGGLQPQHF | TGCGCCAGCAGCCCTAGAATGGGGGGCCTTCAGCCCCAGCATTTT
NA | TRBJ1-1 | TRBV27 | NA | CASARAGGREAFF | TGTGCCAGCGCCCGTGCGGGGGGCCGTGAAGCTTTCTTT
NA | TRBJ2-5 | TRBV6-2/TRBV6-3 | NA | CASSNIDFVGETQYF | TGTGCCAGCAGTAACATCGACTTCGTGGGAGAGACCCAGTACTTC
NA | TRBJ1-2 | TRBV20-1 | NA | CSTSPPYTF | TGCAGTACTAGCCCCCCCTACACCTTC
NA | TRBJ1-5 | TRBV5-4 | NA | CASSLDGQPQHF | TGTGCCAGCAGCTTGGACGGTCAGCCCCAGCATTTT
TRBD2 | TRBJ2-1 | TRBV11-3 | NA | CASSPGLAGGGVSEQFF | TGTGCCAGCAGTCCGGGACTAGCGGGAGGGGGGGTATCGGAGCAGTTCTTC
NA | TRBJ1-4 | TRBV3-1/TRBV3-2 | once | CASSTRGGDEKLFF | TGTGCCAGCAGCACCCGGGGGGGAGATGAAAAACTGTTTTTT
TRBD1 | TRBJ2-1 | TRBV7-2 | NA | CASSLAAGGEFEQFF | TGTGCCAGCAGCCTCGCGGCAGGGGGCGAATTCGAGCAGTTCTTC
NA | TRBJ1-2 | TRBV7-8 | NA | CASSPVRLPNYGYTF | TGTGCCAGCAGCCCCGTTCGTCTTCCTAACTATGGCTACACCTTC
NA | TRBJ1-4 | TRBV29-1 | NA | CSVEKGGNEKLFF | TGCAGCGTTGAAAAAGGGGGGAATGAAAAACTGTTTTTT
TRBD1 | TRBJ2-1 | TRBV4-1 | NA | CASTGQENNEQFF | TGCGCCAGCACTGGACAGGAGAACAATGAGCAGTTCTTC
NA | TRBJ2-7 | TRBV7-9 | NA | CASSPHYEQYF | TGTGCCAGCAGCCCCCACTACGAGCAGTACTTC
NA | TRBJ1-1 | TRBV30 | NA | CAWTNFNTEAFF | TGTGCCTGGACCAATTTTAACACTGAAGCTTTCTTT
NA | TRBJ1-5 | TRBV30 | once | CAWRQSQAANQPQHF | TGTGCCTGGAGGCAATCTCAGGCCGCCAATCAGCCCCAGCATTTT
NA | TRBJ1-3 | TRBV18 | NA | CASSPPGQRNTIYF | TGTGCCAGCTCACCACCTGGACAGCGAAACACCATATATTTT
NA | TRBJ1-4 | TRBV2 | NA | CASRGSRPGNEKLFF | TGTGCCAGCAGGGGGAGCCGACCGGGCAATGAAAAACTGTTTTTT
NA | TRBJ1-4 | TRBV9 | NA | CASSVGKDSNEKLFF | TGTGCCAGCAGCGTAGGCAAGGACAGCAATGAAAAACTGTTTTTT
NA | TRBJ1-4 | TRBV4-1 | NA | CASSQGRALGDEKLFF | TGCGCCAGCAGCCAAGGAAGGGCACTGGGAGATGAAAAACTGTTTTTT
TRBD2 | TRBJ2-7 | TRBV30 | NA | CAWSWTSGSKSNEQYF | TGTGCCTGGAGTTGGACTAGCGGGAGTAAATCGAACGAGCAGTACTTC
NA | TRBJ2-7 | TRBV2 | NA | CASTWGALYEQYF | TGTGCCAGCACCTGGGGGGCCCTTTACGAGCAGTACTTC
NA | TRBJ1-2 | TRBV10-3 | NA | CAISAGLGGYTF | TGTGCCATCAGTGCAGGGTTAGGCGGCTACACCTTC
NA | TRBJ1-6 | TRBV6-8 | NA | CASSYPKTCLSYNSPLHF | TGTGCCAGCAGTTACCCGAAGACCTGTCTCTCCTATAATTCACCCCTCCACTTT
NA | TRBJ1-1 | TRBV3-1/TRBV3-2 | NA | CASRSGVELVNTEAFF | TGTGCCAGCAGATCCGGAGTTGAGTTGGTAAACACTGAAGCTTTCTTT
NA | TRBJ1-3 | TRBV29-1 | NA | CSISNSGNTIYF | TGCAGCATTTCTAACTCTGGAAACACCATATATTTT
TRBD1 | TRBJ1-5 | TRBV29-1 | NA | CSVLTGAQPQHF | TGCAGCGTTTTAACAGGGGCTCAGCCCCAGCATTTT
NA | TRBJ2-7 | TRBV11-3 | many | CASSFVSASEQYF | TGTGCCAGCAGCTTTGTTTCCGCGTCGGAGCAGTACTTC
NA | TRBJ1-1 | TRBV20-1 | NA | CSAGPAFF | TGCAGTGCTGGCCCAGCTTTCTTT
NA | TRBJ2-7 | TRBV25-1 | NA | CASFFTDSPSSYEQYF | TGTGCCAGCTTCTTTACGGACAGTCCCAGCTCCTACGAGCAGTACTTC